Presented here are 12 T cell receptor beta chains from one specimen sequenced in a study of blood T cell repertoires in COVID-19. The method was immunoSEQ multiplex PCR; TCRdb's version includes in-frame clones alone and lacks a portion of them. The table records fewer than 500,000 clones, around 88% of them present only once. The sequenced sample consisted of peripheral blood. These TCRs come from a woman aged 25 to 45 with acute or convalescent COVID-19.

The J gene is TRBJ1-1, the V gene TRBV5-8; no clear D. The CDR3 is 14 residues long. Trimming pared 3 bases from V and 4 bases from J, leaving 13 bases between. The germline CDR1 and CDR2 sequences are SGHTS and YDEGEE. CDR3 sequence (DNA): TGTGCCAGCAGCTCAAGGGCGGGAGCCACTGAAGCTTTCTTT. The encoded protein is CASSSRAGATEAFF.

This chain connects TRBV5-1 to TRBJ2-5; D not resolved. CDR3 length equals 20 residues. Germline loops: CDR1 SGHRS, CDR2 YFSETQ. The V end lost 6 bases, the J end lost 4 bases, and 34 bases lay between the germline ends. The CDR3 bases are TGCGCCAGCATGCCCGGGTTTGGATCGAGAGCGTCTGCGCCTTCAGAGACCCAGTACTTC. Its protein product is CASMPGFGSRASAPSETQYF.

The chain couples TRBV11-1 to TRBJ1-4; TRBD1 agrees at 7 bases. The J segment lost 7 bases and the V segment lost 4 bases, leaving 9 bases of the junction unmatched. Looked up from germline, CDR1 is SGHAT and CDR2 is FQDESV (reference sequence). The CDR3 sequence is 15 residues long. CDR3 coding DNA: TGTGCCAGCAGCTCGGGGACAGCTAAGCTTGAAAAACTGTTTTTT. It codes for CASSSGTAKLEKLFF.

This clone was recorded only once. The chain uses TRBV28 and TRBJ1-6; tentatively, D is TRBD1 (5 bases). This CDR3 region has 14 residues. Germline-derived CDR1 and CDR2 are MDHEN and SYDVKM. Trimming removed 3 bases at V and 6 bases at J, with 9 bases between. The CDR3 sequence is CASSLFRVNSPLHF. The DNA of the CDR3 is TGTGCCAGCAGTTTGTTCAGGGTTAATTCACCCCTCCACTTT.

V is TRBV10-3 and J is TRBJ1-1, with 11 bases fitting TRBD1. The CDR3 has 16 residues. Germline loops: CDR1 ENHRY, CDR2 SYGVKD. V dropped 5 bases and J dropped 1; count of bases not matched to a gene: 6. The CDR3 coding sequence is TGTGCCATCAGTAAGGACAGGGGGCGCGGGAACACTGAAGCTTTCTTT. Protein product: CAISKDRGRGNTEAFF.

The chain links TRBV30 to TRBJ1-6, with TRBD1 matching over 9 bases. Looked up from germline, CDR1 is GTSNPN and CDR2 is SVGIG (reference sequence). This CDR3 is built from 13 residues. Losses at the gene ends were 5 bases for V and 10 bases for J; bases not matched to a gene: 6. CDR3 loop: CAWGDRAESPLHF. The CDR3 coding sequence is TGTGCCTGGGGGGACAGGGCTGAGTCACCCCTCCACTTT.

The J gene is TRBJ2-2, the V gene TRBV4-1, with a possible D match to TRBD1 (6 bases). Trimming took 0 bases from V and 7 from J, leaving 18 bases between them. The CDR3 consists of 17 residues. CDR1 and CDR2 (germline): MGHRA, YSYEKL. The CDR3 sequence: CASSQDNTGWGVGELFF. DNA of the CDR3: TGCGCCAGCAGCCAAGATAATACAGGGTGGGGCGTCGGGGAGCTGTTTTTT.

The table lists this clone with a count of one. V is TRBV19 and J is TRBJ2-1; TRBD2 agrees at 7 bases. After removal of 4 bases from V and 7 bases from J, the junction contained 16 bases not matched to a gene. The CDR3 spans 17 residues. Germline V gene lookup returns CDR1 LNHDA and CDR2 SQIVND (reference sequence). Here the CDR3 reads CASSTLGRRGGLNEQFF. CDR3 DNA sequence: TGTGCCAGTAGTACCCTCGGTCGGCGGGGAGGGCTAAATGAGCAGTTCTTC.

V and J are TRBV4-1 and TRBJ2-7; D unclear. Germline V lookup: CDR1 MGHRA, CDR2 YSYEKL. The V end was cut by 0 bases, the J end by 4 bases, with 19 bases between. This CDR3 is built from 17 residues. CDR3 sequence (DNA): TGCGCCAGCAGCCAAGATGAGGTAACTGTCATCCCTTACGAGCAGTACTTC. Its translation is CASSQDEVTVIPYEQYF.

This clone was counted a single time. The genes are TRBV18 and TRBJ1-5, with D uncertain. Trimming stripped 3 bases from V and 9 bases from J, with 15 bases between. The germline V gene has CDR1 KGHSH and CDR2 LQKENI. The CDR3 covers 14 residues. In DNA, the CDR3 is TGTGCCAGCTCACCGGAGGCCGGCCCTCGGCCCCAGCATTTT. As protein: CASSPEAGPRPQHF.

The genes are TRBV9 and TRBJ1-3; D gene uncertain. V gave up 0 bases and J gave up 0 bases, with 10 bases separating them. The CDR3 loop spans 16 amino acids. In germline, CDR1 is SGDLS, CDR2 YYNGEE. CDR3 in DNA: TGTGCCAGCAGCGTAGATTTATCCCGCTCTGGAAACACCATATATTTT. This encodes CASSVDLSRSGNTIYF. Variable domain in full (rest from reference TRBV9 and TRBJ1-3): DSGVTQTPKHLITATGQRVTLRCSPRSGDLSVYWYQQSLDQGLQFLIQYYNGEERAKGNILERFSAQQFPDLHSELNLSSLELGDSALYFCASSVDLSRSGNTIYFGEGSWLTVV.

The chain is built from TRBV10-3 and TRBJ2-7; 9 nucleotides match TRBD1. This CDR3 is built from 12 residues. V lost 11 bases to trimming and J lost 9 bases; unmatched junction nucleotides: 11. Germline lookup yields CDR1 ENHRY and CDR2 SYGVKD. CDR3 in amino acids: CASTPTGGGQYF. The CDR3 DNA reads TGTGCCTCGACTCCAACAGGGGGCGGGCAGTACTTC.